This section outlines one TCR beta chain sequence together with its context. Its antigen is unknown. J lost 0 bases, V lost 5 bases, and 1 base had no gene match. From germline, CDR1 is ENHRY and CDR2 SYGVKD. The CDR3 covers 15 residues. TCRdb's copy holds only in-frame clones and misses some; the assay was immunoSEQ multiplex PCR. The top ten clones hold about 3.6% of a sample with tens of thousands of clones, around 82% of them seen once. The sample belongs to a study of T cell responses to AZD1222 COVID-19 vaccine. Study-wide results and limits: Vaccine-associated CD4 TCRs ranged over spike, dominating at 160-218 and 743-854. The donors showed a predominance of white British ancestry and of females, with possible underestimation of clonal diversity.

The chain couples TRBV10-3 to TRBJ2-2; 9 bases fit TRBD1. The clonotype comes from an adult in good health. The specimen comprised peripheral blood, sampled on day 0 of AZD1222 vaccination. The CDR3 reads CAISRQGANTGELFF. The CDR3 region has the DNA TGTGCCATCAGTAGACAGGGGGCGAACACCGGGGAGCTGTTTTTT.